The clone carrying this T cell receptor beta chain was detected many times. The entry originates in a study of T cells in Graves' hyperthyroidism and ophthalmopathy. The V segment lost 1 base and the J segment 7 bases; nucleotides outside the gene matches: 2. Germline V gene lookup returns CDR1 LGHDT and CDR2 YNNKEL (reference sequence). There are 13 residues in the CDR3. TCR beta CDR3 regions were amplified from RNA. First-round RT-PCR with HTBI primers amplified the TCR CDR3 region. A single record per CDR3 protein comes from TCRdb applying MiXCR to the multiplex PCR reads. The data show 300,000 to 400,000 distinct CDR3 sequences, with around 20% seen just once and about 50% held by the top ten.

This receptor was taken from a woman between 45 and 60 years old with Graves' hyperthyroidism. Material: blood. The J gene is TRBJ1-2, the V gene TRBV3-1; 8 bases map to TRBD1. CDR3 loop: CASSQGTGFGYTF. The CDR3 DNA follows: TGTGCCAGCAGCCAAGGGACAGGGTTTGGCTACACCTTC. The whole variable domain, remainder taken from reference TRBV3-1 and TRBJ1-2, is DTAVSQTPKYLVTQMGNDKSIKCEQNLGHDTMYWYKQDSKKFLKIMFSYNNKELIINETVPNRFSPKSPDKAHLNLHINSLELGDSAVYFCASSQGTGFGYTFGSGTRLTVV.